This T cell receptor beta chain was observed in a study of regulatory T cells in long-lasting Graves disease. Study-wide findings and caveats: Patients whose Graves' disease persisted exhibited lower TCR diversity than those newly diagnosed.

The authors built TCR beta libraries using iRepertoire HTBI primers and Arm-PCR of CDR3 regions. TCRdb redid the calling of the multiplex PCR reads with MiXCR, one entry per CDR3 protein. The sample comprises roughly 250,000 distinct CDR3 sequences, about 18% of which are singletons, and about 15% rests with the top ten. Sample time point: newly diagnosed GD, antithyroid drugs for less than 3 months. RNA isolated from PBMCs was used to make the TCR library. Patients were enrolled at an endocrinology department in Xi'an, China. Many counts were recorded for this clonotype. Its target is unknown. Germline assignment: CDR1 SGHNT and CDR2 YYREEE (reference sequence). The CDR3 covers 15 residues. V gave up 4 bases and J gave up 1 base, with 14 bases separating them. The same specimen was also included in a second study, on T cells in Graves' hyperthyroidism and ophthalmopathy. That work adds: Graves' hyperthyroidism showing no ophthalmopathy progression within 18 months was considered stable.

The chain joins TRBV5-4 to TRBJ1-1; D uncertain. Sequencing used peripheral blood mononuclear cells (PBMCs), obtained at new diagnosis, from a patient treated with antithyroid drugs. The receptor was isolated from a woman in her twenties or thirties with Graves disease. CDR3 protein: CASSETQVPNTEAFF. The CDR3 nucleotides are TGTGCCAGCAGCGAAACCCAGGTTCCGAACACTGAAGCTTTCTTT.